A selection of T cell receptor beta chains follows, all from one sample in a study of Graves' ophthalmopathy and Graves' hyperthyroidism. Via MiXCR, TCRdb re-called the multiplex PCR reads, giving one row per CDR3 protein. The sample has about 160,000 distinct CDR3 sequences, over 35% seen once. The sequenced sample was peripheral blood. Receptors were obtained from a woman aged 40 to 49 with Graves' ophthalmopathy. The CDR3 runs from the conserved cysteine through the conserved F or W. Fields, in order: J gene, V gene, D gene, clone size, CDR3 protein, CDR3 DNA. D genes are given only for firm matches. Where a row states a size, it is once, few, many or the class of an expanded clone; other rows omit it.

TRBJ2-7	TRBV7-2	NA	many	CASSFGYVYEQYF	TGTGCCAGCAGCTTCGGTTATGTCTACGAGCAGTACTTC
TRBJ2-7	TRBV6-2/TRBV6-3	NA	many	CASSLGPQQYF	TGTGCCAGCAGTCTCGGGCCCCAGCAGTACTTC
TRBJ1-6	TRBV27	TRBD1	NA	CASSWGDRGTPLHF	TGTGCCAGCAGTTGGGGGGACAGGGGAACACCCCTCCACTTT
TRBJ2-7	TRBV7-2	NA	many	CASSLAGGASTYEQYF	TGTGCCAGCAGCTTAGCGGGGGGCGCGAGTACCTACGAGCAGTACTTC
TRBJ1-2	TRBV6-1	NA	NA	CATAGRPYGYTF	TGTGCCACCGCGGGAAGGCCTTATGGCTACACCTTC
TRBJ1-5	TRBV6-5	NA	many	CASSRGQSNQPQHF	TGTGCCAGCAGTAGAGGACAGAGCAATCAGCCCCAGCATTTT
TRBJ2-5	TRBV20-1	NA	NA	CSARAPEGEIQYF	TGCAGTGCTAGAGCCCCCGAAGGGGAGATCCAGTACTTC
TRBJ1-5	TRBV7-9	NA	many	CASSHPGGGGNQPQHF	TGTGCCAGCAGCCACCCCGGGGGTGGCGGCAATCAGCCCCAGCATTTT
TRBJ1-2	TRBV6-2/TRBV6-3	NA	many	CASSYAANYGYTF	TGTGCCAGCAGTTACGCGGCTAACTATGGCTACACCTTC
TRBJ2-5	TRBV7-2	NA	many	CASSLARASIGTQYF	TGTGCCAGCAGCTTAGCGCGGGCATCTATAGGGACCCAGTACTTC